These 31 T cell receptor beta chains originate from one sample sequenced in a study of CD8 T cells in ankylosing spondylitis. TCRdb used MiXCR to reprocess the 5' RACE reads, holding one entry per CDR3 protein. The table lists hundreds of thousands of distinct CDR3 sequences, roughly 25% of them singletons. The sample consisted of blood, either unsorted or a sorted T cell fraction (not recorded which). The receptors here all came from a male donor with ankylosing spondylitis or in good health (not recorded which).

The chain couples TRBV7-9 to TRBJ2-2; no firm D call. Trimming pared 8 bases from V and 5 bases from J, leaving 18 bases between. Germline assignment: CDR1 SEHNR and CDR2 FQNEAQ (reference sequence). The CDR3 runs to 15 residues. In DNA, the CDR3 is TGTGCCAGCGTCAATATCAGAGCGCGGACCGGGGAGCTGTTTTTT. As protein: CASVNIRARTGELFF.

V usage is TRBV12-3 or TRBV12-4 and J usage is TRBJ2-7; TRBD2 agrees at 13 bases. V lost 5 bases and J lost 3; bases outside the gene matches: 4. The CDR3 loop spans 15 amino acids. The CDR3 protein is CASSPGTSGIYEQYF. DNA of the CDR3: TGTGCCAGCAGTCCGGGGACTAGCGGGATCTACGAGCAGTACTTC.

The V and J genes are TRBV20-1 and TRBJ2-3; 8 bases are a match to TRBD1. The trim removed 6 bases at V and 7 bases at J, leaving 15 bases unmatched. CDR1 is DFQATT, CDR2 SNEGSKA, per germline (reference sequence). This CDR3 is built from 15 residues. The CDR3 coding sequence is TGCAGTGCCCTCCCACAGCAAGGGACAGGCCATACGCAGTATTTT. Translation gives CSALPQQGTGHTQYF.

This clonotype was seen more than once but under ten times. The chain combines TRBV21-1 with TRBJ2-7; the table calls TRBD1, which could not be checked here. TRBV21-1 is deemed a pseudogene. The CDR3 has 15 residues. This CDR3 is CASSSSDRGLYEQYF. The DNA of the CDR3 is TGTGCCAGCAGCAGTTCGGACAGGGGGCTCTACGAGCAGTACTTC.

This clonotype was counted only a few times. The chain links TRBV4-3 to TRBJ2-7, with D unresolved. CDR1 is LGHNA, CDR2 YSLEER, per germline. This CDR3 contains 13 residues. Trimming cost V 1 base and J 2 bases, with 6 bases left between them. CDR3 amino acids: CASSQAQTYEQYF. The CDR3 DNA sequence: TGCGCCAGCAGCCAAGCCCAGACCTACGAGCAGTACTTC.

Many counts were recorded for this clonotype. The rearrangement joins TRBV10-3 to TRBJ1-2, with D possibly TRBD1 on 5 matching bases. This CDR3 contains 13 residues. The germline CDR1 and CDR2 sequences are ENHRY and SYGVKD. V was trimmed by 10 bases and J by 4 bases, leaving 16 bases between them. The CDR3 is CATHGAAGYGYTF. DNA for the CDR3: TGTGCCACTCATGGGGCAGCGGGCTATGGCTACACCTTC.

There are a few counts of this clonotype. The chain links TRBV29-1 to TRBJ2-7; D uncertain. V was clipped by 5 bases and J by 0 bases, with 11 bases between them. Germline CDR1 SQVTM, CDR2 ANQGSEA. The CDR3 length is 13 residues. The CDR3 spells CSVWTENSYEQYF. For the CDR3, the DNA is TGCAGCGTTTGGACGGAGAACTCCTACGAGCAGTACTTC.

The chain has TRBV4-3 and TRBJ2-7; D perhaps matches TRBD1 (5 bases). CDR1 LGHNA and CDR2 YSLEER come from the germline V gene. The CDR3 consists of 16 residues. With 2 bases removed from V and 1 base from J, the gap between germline ends came to 15 bases. The DNA of the CDR3 is TGCGCCAGCAGCCAATCACTAACGACAGATTCCTACGAGCAGTACTTC. Its protein product is CASSQSLTTDSYEQYF.

The sample holds many counts of this clonotype. The CDR3 loop reads CASSLFRSGELFF. The CDR3 DNA is TGCGCCAGCAGCTTGTTTCGCTCCGGGGAGCTGTTTTTT. The chain is built from TRBV5-1 and TRBJ2-2; D not resolved. The V and J ends lost 1 base and 6 bases respectively, with 7 bases between them. Germline CDR1 is SGHRS and CDR2 is YFSETQ. The CDR3 sequence is 13 residues long. The full variable domain, with the rest looked up from reference TRBV5-1 and TRBJ2-2, is KAGVTQTPRYLIKTRGQQVTLSCSPISGHRSVSWYQQTPGQGLQFLFEYFSETQRNKGNFPGRFSGRQFSNSRSEMNVSTLELGDSALYLCASSLFRSGELFFGEGSRLTVL.

This clonotype was observed a handful of times. The genes are TRBV18 and TRBJ2-3; no clear D. The CDR3 contains 14 residues. Germline V gene sequence: CDR1 KGHSH, CDR2 LQKENI. The germline V and J ends were trimmed by 2 bases and 6 bases, with 12 bases remaining between them. The CDR3 region is CASSPVSGFDTQYF. CDR3 sequence (DNA): TGTGCCAGCTCACCAGTTTCGGGTTTTGATACGCAGTATTTT.

This clonotype came up a few times. This chain links TRBV12-3 or TRBV12-4 with TRBJ2-1, with 12 bases fitting TRBD2. This CDR3 contains 18 residues. Germline trimming cut 7 bases from V and 3 bases from J; bases unmatched to any gene: 13. The CDR3 DNA reads TGTGCCAGCACCCAACCCGGACTAGCGGGATCTCACTACAATGAGCAGTTCTTC. Its translation: CASTQPGLAGSHYNEQFF.

This clonotype has ten or more counts. V usage is TRBV10-3 and J usage is TRBJ2-1; perhaps TRBD2 as D (6 bases). The V gene's germline CDR1 is ENHRY and CDR2 SYGVKD. The V end was cut by 2 bases, the J end by 9 bases, with 14 bases between. The CDR3 is 14 residues long. The CDR3 loop is CAISENRGFSEQFF. The CDR3 nucleotides are TGTGCCATCAGTGAGAATCGGGGGTTTAGTGAGCAGTTCTTC.

At least ten counts were recorded for this clonotype. The rearrangement joins TRBV7-2 to TRBJ2-5, with 9 positions matching TRBD2. Germline V CDR1 and CDR2: SGHTA, FQGNSA. The CDR3 runs to 15 residues. V was clipped by 4 bases and J by 2 bases; unmatched bases: 5. CDR3 loop: CASSSSSGRQETQYF. The CDR3 coding sequence is TGTGCCAGCAGCTCCTCCAGCGGGAGGCAAGAGACCCAGTACTTC.

This clonotype was counted ten times or more. The chain recombines TRBV18 with TRBJ2-5; 7 bases align to TRBD2. CDR3 length: 14 amino acids. V lost 8 bases, J lost 1 base, and 7 bases stayed unmatched. Germline CDR1 reads KGHSH; CDR2 reads LQKENI. The CDR3 loop reads CASTSGAVQETQYF. Written as DNA, the CDR3 is TGTGCCAGCACCAGCGGGGCAGTCCAAGAGACCCAGTACTTC.

This clonotype was recorded many times. The chain combines TRBV5-5 with TRBJ2-5; no reliable D call. The CDR3 is 12 amino acids. Germline CDR1 reads SGHKS; CDR2 reads YYEKEE (reference sequence). The germline V and J ends were trimmed by 1 base and 0 bases, with 1 base remaining between them. The CDR3, as DNA: TGTGCCAGCAGCTTGAACCAAGAGACCCAGTACTTC. Amino acids: CASSLNQETQYF.

CDR3 DNA sequence: TGTGCCAGCAGCCAAGTGGACAGTCCTTTAGGCTACACCTTC. Encoded protein: CASSQVDSPLGYTF. The rearrangement uses TRBV4-2 and TRBJ1-2; TRBD1 is a possible D gene (6 bases). CDR1 and CDR2 from the germline V gene are LGHNA and YNFKEQ. The CDR3 has 14 amino acids. Trimming took 1 base from V and 8 from J, leaving 14 bases between them.

V and J are TRBV29-1 and TRBJ1-2; D uncertain. CDR3 length: 15 residues. V dropped 4 bases and J dropped 0 bases, with 15 bases sitting between them. CDR1 SQVTM and CDR2 ANQGSEA come from the germline V gene. The CDR3 loop reads CSVVRPGETNYGYTF. The DNA of the CDR3 is TGCAGCGTTGTACGTCCGGGAGAGACTAACTATGGCTACACCTTC.

In regard to this clonotype: The junction departs from the called germline gene at one end, perhaps through a read error. The CDR3, as DNA: TGTGCCAGCAGTTACTCGAGGGGTAGGGAGGGCACTGAAGCTTTCTTC. Its protein is CASSYSRGREGTEAFF. This sequence joins TRBV6-5 and TRBJ1-1; possible D gene TRBD1, 5 bases. The germline CDR1 and CDR2 sequences are MNHEY and SVGAGI. The CDR3 runs to 16 residues.

CDR3 DNA sequence: TGCAGTGCTACCCTTAGCGGGAAGTACAATGAGCAGTTCTTC. This translates into CSATLSGKYNEQFF. The rearrangement uses TRBV20-1 and TRBJ2-1, with TRBD2 matching over 8 bases. J lost 4 bases, V lost 4 bases, and 6 bases had no gene match. The germline V gene encodes CDR1 DFQATT and CDR2 SNEGSKA (reference sequence). The CDR3 covers 14 residues.

The V call is TRBV13, the J call TRBJ2-7, with 8 bases lining up with TRBD1. The CDR3 has 13 amino acids. Germline CDR1 PRHDT, CDR2 FYEKMQ (reference sequence). Trimming cost V 5 bases and J 7 bases; bases outside gene matches: 7. The CDR3 here is CASSAQGAGEQYF. The CDR3 DNA follows: TGTGCCAGCAGCGCGCAGGGGGCTGGGGAGCAGTACTTC.

The CDR3 coding sequence is TGCAGCGTCTCCTCAAGAGGACTAGCGGTAAACAATGAGCAGTTCTTC. Translation gives CSVSSRGLAVNNEQFF. The genes are TRBV29-1 and TRBJ2-1; 10 bases match TRBD2. The V gene end was trimmed by 6 bases and the J gene end by 5 bases; junction bases not matched to a gene: 13. The CDR3 is made up of 16 amino acids. Germline CDR1 SQVTM, CDR2 ANQGSEA.

This clonotype was recorded many times. CDR3 loop: CASSLGQGDQFF. The CDR3 coding sequence is TGTGCCAGCAGCTTAGGACAGGGCGACCAGTTCTTC. This chain connects TRBV7-9 to TRBJ2-1; 7 bases line up with TRBD1. The CDR3 spans 12 residues. Germline V gene sequence: CDR1 SEHNR, CDR2 FQNEAQ (reference sequence). V shed 1 base and J 13 bases; nucleotides not matched to a gene: 4.

The gene calls are TRBV20-1 and TRBJ2-7, with D possibly TRBD2 on 6 matching bases. With 4 bases removed from V and 2 bases from J, the gap between germline ends came to 9 bases. In germline, CDR1 is DFQATT, CDR2 SNEGSKA (reference sequence). This CDR3 has 12 residues. The CDR3 sequence is CSAIADTYEQYF. The DNA of the CDR3 is TGCAGTGCTATAGCGGATACCTACGAGCAGTACTTC.

At least ten counts were recorded for this clonotype. V usage is TRBV9 and J usage is TRBJ1-6; TRBD1 is a possible D gene (5 bases). V was cut by 0 bases and J by 8 bases, with 15 bases left in between. The CDR3 is 16 residues long. CDR1 is SGDLS, CDR2 YYNGEE, per germline. The CDR3 nucleotides are TGTGCCAGCAGCGTAGACGGGTCGGCAGGGTATTCACCCCTCCACTTT. This encodes CASSVDGSAGYSPLHF.

This rearrangement joins TRBV6-1 to TRBJ2-1; D ambiguous. The ends were cut back, 5 bases at V and 1 base at J, with 12 bases in the middle. The CDR3 consists of 15 residues. Per germline, CDR1 MNHNS and CDR2 SASEGT. CDR3 sequence: CASSPGPSSYNEQFF. The CDR3 nucleotides read TGTGCCAGCAGTCCCGGGCCCTCGTCCTACAATGAGCAGTTCTTC.

This clonotype was picked up many times. J is TRBJ2-1 and V is TRBV7-9; D is unclear. Trimming shortened V by 3 bases and J by 8 bases, and 8 bases separated the two germline ends. The CDR3 spans 12 residues. The V gene's germline CDR1 is SEHNR and CDR2 FQNEAQ (reference sequence). In DNA form, the CDR3 reads TGTGCCAGCAGCTTTACCCCTCATGAGCAGTTCTTC. Protein sequence: CASSFTPHEQFF.

This chain joins TRBV29-1 and TRBJ2-5, with a possible D match to TRBD2 (6 bases). Trimming pared 8 bases from V and 2 bases from J, leaving 12 bases between. The CDR3 is 12 amino acids. CDR1 and CDR2 (germline): SQVTM, ANQGSEA. Written as DNA, the CDR3 is TGCAGCTCGACGGGGGAACAAGAGACCCAGTACTTC. It translates to CSSTGEQETQYF.

The rearrangement links TRBV12-3 or TRBV12-4 to TRBJ2-7; 8 nucleotides agree with TRBD2. This CDR3 comprises 15 residues. The J segment lost 4 bases and the V segment lost 5 bases, leaving 10 bases of the junction unmatched. CDR3 DNA sequence: TGTGCCAGCAGTGAACCGGGACTAGGAGGTTACGAGCAGTACTTC. This codes for CASSEPGLGGYEQYF.

The rearrangement uses TRBV7-2 and TRBJ1-1, with D tentatively TRBD1 (5 bases). Germline loops: CDR1 SGHTA, CDR2 FQGNSA. Deletions cut 4 bases from V and 1 base from J, with 13 bases between. CDR3 size: 15 residues. The CDR3 is CASSSNPGGNTEAFF. The CDR3 region has the DNA TGTGCCAGCAGCTCCAACCCGGGGGGGAACACTGAAGCTTTCTTT.

The genes are TRBV7-2 and TRBJ2-1; 12 bases match TRBD2. J gave up 7 bases and V 4 bases, and 5 bases lay outside the gene matches. Germline V lookup: CDR1 SGHTA, CDR2 FQGNSA. The CDR3 totals 15 residues. The CDR3, as DNA: TGTGCCAGCAGCTCACTAGCGGGAGGCTCTAATGAGCAGTTCTTC. Protein: CASSSLAGGSNEQFF.

This clonotype has more than one count but fewer than ten. The chain has TRBV7-2 and TRBJ2-2; D is undetermined. CDR1 and CDR2 (germline): SGHTA, FQGNSA. Trimming stripped 5 bases from V and 4 bases from J, with 11 bases between. The CDR3 loop spans 14 amino acids. In nucleotides, the CDR3 is TGTGCCAGCAGCCCCGTCTCGGGCACCGGGGAGCTGTTTTTT. Residues: CASSPVSGTGELFF.